This TCR beta chain was recovered during a study of cytomegalovirus exposure and HLA in healthy donors. Looking at the study overall: The 120 validation repertoires, a later analysis reported, used the same platform as the 650 to 800 repertoires from the first cohort. Study-wide results and caveats: A few chains tied to CMV proved CMV antigen-specific in vitro. The authors enumerated roughly 180 TCR beta chains as linked to cytomegalovirus. According to a later analysis, TCR clusters from the first cohort tended to co-occur in the roughly 110 validation repertoires.

A remark on this clone: Antigen specificity is unknown.

In germline, CDR1 is SEHNR, CDR2 FQNEAQ (reference sequence). Unmatched junction bases numbered 2, after V lost 8 bases and J lost 3 bases. This CDR3 is built from 12 residues. Here immunoSEQ multiplex PCR was the method, and the copy in TCRdb shows in-frame clones only, minus some. The sample has about 130,000 clones, around 92% seen once. This sequence originates from a man aged 25-45 years in good health and CMV-seronegative. The source material was PBMCs. The chain carries TRBV7-9 and TRBJ1-2; the match to TRBD1 covers 8 bases. The CDR3 DNA reads as TGTGCCAGCGAGGGACAGGACTATGGCTACACCTTC. This translates into CASEGQDYGYTF.